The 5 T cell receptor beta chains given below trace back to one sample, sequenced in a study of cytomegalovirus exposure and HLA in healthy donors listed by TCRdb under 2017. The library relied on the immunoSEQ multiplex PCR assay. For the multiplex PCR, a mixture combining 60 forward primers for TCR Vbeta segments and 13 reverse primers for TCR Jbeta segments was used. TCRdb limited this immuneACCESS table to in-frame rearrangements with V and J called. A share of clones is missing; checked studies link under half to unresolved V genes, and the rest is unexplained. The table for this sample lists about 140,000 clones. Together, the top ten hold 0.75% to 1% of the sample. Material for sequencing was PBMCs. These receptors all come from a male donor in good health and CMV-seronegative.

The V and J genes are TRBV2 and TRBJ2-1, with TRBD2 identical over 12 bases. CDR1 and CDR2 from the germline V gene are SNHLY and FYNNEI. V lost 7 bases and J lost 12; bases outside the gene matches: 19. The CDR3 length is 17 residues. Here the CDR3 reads CASTPPLRGLAGMRQFF. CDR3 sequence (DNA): TGTGCCAGCACTCCCCCCCTACGCGGACTAGCGGGGATGAGGCAGTTCTTC.

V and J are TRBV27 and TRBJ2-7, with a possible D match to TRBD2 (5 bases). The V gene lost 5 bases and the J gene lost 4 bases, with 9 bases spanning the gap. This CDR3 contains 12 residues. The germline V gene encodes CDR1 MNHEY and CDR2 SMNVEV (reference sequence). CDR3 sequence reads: CASSETRYEQYF. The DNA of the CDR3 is TGTGCCAGCAGTGAAACTAGATACGAGCAGTACTTC.

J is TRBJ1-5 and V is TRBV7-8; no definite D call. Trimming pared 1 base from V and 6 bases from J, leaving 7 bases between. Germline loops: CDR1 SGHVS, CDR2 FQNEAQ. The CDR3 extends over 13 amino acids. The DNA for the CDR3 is TGTGCCAGCAGCTTAGGGGAGGGTCAGCCCCAGCATTTT. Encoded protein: CASSLGEGQPQHF.

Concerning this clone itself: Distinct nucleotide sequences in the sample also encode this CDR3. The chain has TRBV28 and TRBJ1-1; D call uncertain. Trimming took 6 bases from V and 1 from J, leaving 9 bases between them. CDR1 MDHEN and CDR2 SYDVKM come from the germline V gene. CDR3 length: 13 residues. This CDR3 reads CASRGHSNTEAFF. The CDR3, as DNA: TGTGCCAGCAGGGGCCACTCGAACACTGAAGCTTTCTTT.

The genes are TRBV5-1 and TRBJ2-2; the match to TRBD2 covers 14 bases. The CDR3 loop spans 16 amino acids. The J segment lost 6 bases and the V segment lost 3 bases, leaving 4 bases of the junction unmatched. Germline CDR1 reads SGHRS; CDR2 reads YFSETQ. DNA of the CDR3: TGCGCCAGCAGCTCAGGGACTAGCGGGAGCGCCGGGGAGCTGTTTTTT. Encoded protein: CASSSGTSGSAGELFF.